The 32 T cell receptor beta chains below come from one sample, sequenced in a study of blood T cell repertoires in COVID-19. Sequencing used immunoSEQ multiplex PCR; TCRdb keeps in-frame clones, though not all of them. The sample contains 150,000 to 200,000 clones, more than 75% of which appear only once. Sequenced: peripheral blood. The receptors stem from a woman in her thirties or forties with COVID-19, enrolled during active disease.

This clone has just one count. This chain connects TRBV4-3 to TRBJ1-1; D uncertain. CDR1 LGHNA and CDR2 YSLEER come from the germline V gene. The CDR3 loop spans 15 amino acids. V was trimmed by 4 bases and J by 0 bases, leaving 12 bases between them. The CDR3, as DNA: TGCGCCAGCAGCCCGAGCGGAGGGCTGAACACTGAAGCTTTCTTT. It codes for CASSPSGGLNTEAFF.

CDR3: CASSLSGDRGGETQYF. CDR3 bases: TGTGCCAGCAGCTTATCTGGGGACAGGGGAGGAGAGACCCAGTACTTC. V usage is TRBV11-3 and J usage is TRBJ2-5; TRBD1 matches 10 bases. Per germline, CDR1 SGHNT and CDR2 YENEEA. Trimming at V came to 2 bases and at J to 4 bases, leaving 7 bases not matched to a gene. The CDR3 consists of 16 residues.

The chain uses TRBV10-1 and TRBJ2-5, with D maybe TRBD2 (5 bases). The CDR3 consists of 14 residues. V was trimmed by 0 bases and J by 5 bases, leaving 10 bases between them. Per germline, CDR1 WNHNN and CDR2 SYGVQD (reference sequence). This chain's CDR3 is CASSESLARETQYF. In nucleotides, the CDR3 is TGCGCCAGCAGTGAGTCCTTAGCGCGTGAGACCCAGTACTTC.

V usage is TRBV5-4 and J usage is TRBJ2-5; D perhaps matches TRBD2 (7 bases). CDR3 size: 17 residues. From germline, CDR1 is SGHNT and CDR2 YYREEE (reference sequence). V shed 3 bases and J shed 5 bases, with 23 bases lying between them. The CDR3 sequence: CASSSHGGGRVRETQYF. In DNA, the CDR3 is TGTGCCAGCAGCTCTCATGGGGGGGGCCGGGTCCGGGAGACCCAGTACTTC.

V usage is TRBV15 and J usage is TRBJ2-2, with 8 bases that match TRBD2. Losses at the gene ends were 2 bases for V and 7 bases for J; bases not matched to a gene: 15. CDR1 is LNHNV and CDR2 is YYDKDF in the germline V gene (reference sequence). The CDR3 covers 18 residues. The CDR3 DNA follows: TGTGCCACCAGCAGAATGCCACCGACTAGCGCCCCCATCGGGGAGCTGTTTTTT. Its translation: CATSRMPPTSAPIGELFF.

This chain uses TRBV28 with TRBJ1-1, with D possibly being TRBD1 (5 bases). The CDR3 has 14 amino acids. Germline CDR1 is MDHEN and CDR2 is SYDVKM. Trimming left V 3 bases short and J 0 bases short, with 8 bases between. The CDR3 region is CASSFGGLNTEAFF. CDR3 sequence (DNA): TGTGCCAGCAGTTTCGGGGGGTTGAACACTGAAGCTTTCTTT.

The gene calls are TRBV11-2 and TRBJ2-6; TRBD1 is a possible D gene (6 bases). Germline V gives CDR1 SGHAT, CDR2 FQNNGV. The CDR3 is 19 residues long. Trimming pared 2 bases from V and 0 bases from J, leaving 17 bases between. The CDR3 nucleotides are TGTGCCAGCAGCTTATATCCGGGACACCTTAGCTCTGGGGCCAACGTCCTGACTTTC. This encodes CASSLYPGHLSSGANVLTF. The variable domain in full, completed from reference TRBV11-2 and TRBJ2-6, reads EAGVAQSPRYKIIEKRQSVAFWCNPISGHATLYWYQQILGQGPKLLIQFQNNGVVDDSQLPKDRFSAERLKGVDSTLKIQPAKLEDSAVYLCASSLYPGHLSSGANVLTFGAGSRLTVL.

The chain joins TRBV2 to TRBJ2-5; 10 nucleotides match TRBD1. The CDR3 covers 15 residues. The trim removed 6 bases at V and 1 base at J, leaving 5 bases unmatched. CDR1 is SNHLY, CDR2 FYNNEI, per germline. CDR3 residues: CASRDRGIVQETQYF. The CDR3 DNA reads as TGTGCCAGCAGGGACAGGGGGATCGTCCAAGAGACCCAGTACTTC. Combining the CDR3 with reference TRBV2 and TRBJ2-5 gives the whole variable domain EPEVTQTPSHQVTQMGQEVILRCVPISNHLYFYWYRQILGQKVEFLVSFYNNEISEKSEIFDDQFSVERPDGSNFTLKIRSTKLEDSAMYFCASRDRGIVQETQYFGPGTRLLVL.

The chain combines TRBV27 with TRBJ2-3, with TRBD2 matching over 9 bases. The CDR3 totals 15 residues. Losses at the gene ends were 6 bases for V and 1 base for J; bases not matched to a gene: 5. Germline-derived CDR1 and CDR2 are MNHEY and SMNVEV (reference sequence). Written as DNA, the CDR3 is TGTGCCAGCAGGGAGGCGGGAGGGGGCACAGATACGCAGTATTTT. Its protein product is CASREAGGGTDTQYF.

The CDR3 sequence: CASSPHPRPEQYF. The CDR3 DNA reads TGCGCCAGCAGCCCCCACCCGAGGCCCGAGCAGTACTTC. The J gene is TRBJ2-7, the V gene TRBV4-1; D ambiguous. V was clipped by 4 bases and J by 6 bases, with 13 bases between them. Looked up from germline, CDR1 is MGHRA and CDR2 is YSYEKL. The CDR3 is made up of 13 amino acids.

The chain links TRBV27 to TRBJ2-7; tentatively, D is TRBD1 (6 bases). Germline CDR1 MNHEY, CDR2 SMNVEV (reference sequence). With 6 bases removed from V and 0 bases from J, the gap between germline ends came to 9 bases. The CDR3 contains 13 residues. Written as DNA, the CDR3 is TGTGCCAGCAGGGTGGGGGCCTCCTACGAGCAGTACTTC. As protein: CASRVGASYEQYF.

The V gene is TRBV5-5, the J gene TRBJ1-1; D gene unclear. The germline gives CDR1 SGHKS, CDR2 YYEKEE (reference sequence). The CDR3 sequence is 16 residues long. V was pared by 0 bases and J by 0 bases, with 12 bases between. CDR3 coding DNA: TGTGCCAGCAGCTTGGGGAATCGGGGAATGAACACTGAAGCTTTCTTT. It translates to CASSLGNRGMNTEAFF.

The genes are TRBV29-1 and TRBJ2-4; D perhaps matches TRBD2 (5 bases). This CDR3 is built from 14 residues. From germline, CDR1 is SQVTM and CDR2 ANQGSEA. The ends were cut back, 5 bases at V and 7 bases at J, with 18 bases in the middle. The CDR3: CSVWTSPTGNIQYF. The CDR3 DNA reads TGCAGCGTTTGGACCTCTCCGACGGGGAACATTCAGTACTTC.

This clone was recorded a few times. V gene TRBV30 combines with J gene TRBJ1-6; a possible D gene is TRBD1 (6 bases). Trimming cost V 8 bases and J 5 bases, with 13 bases left between them. The CDR3 is 13 amino acids. The germline V gene has CDR1 GTSNPN and CDR2 SVGIG (reference sequence). The CDR3: CAARQVNNSPLHF. In DNA form, the CDR3 reads TGTGCCGCCCGACAGGTTAATAATTCACCCCTCCACTTT.

This rearrangement joins TRBV11-2 to TRBJ2-5; unclear D gene. The germline V gene has CDR1 SGHAT and CDR2 FQNNGV. Trimming stripped 0 bases from V and 3 bases from J, with 23 bases between. This CDR3 comprises 19 residues. Here the CDR3 DNA reads TGTGCCAGCAGCTTAGACCCTCTTCAATCGACACGCCCCAAAGAGACCCAGTACTTC. Protein: CASSLDPLQSTRPKETQYF.

V gene TRBV10-3 combines with J gene TRBJ1-2, with 7 nucleotides matching TRBD1. The V gene's germline CDR1 is ENHRY and CDR2 SYGVKD. The CDR3 contains 14 residues. V shed 11 bases, J shed 6 bases, and the junction held 15 bases outside the gene matches. CDR3 nucleotide sequence: TGTGCCGCGGCACGAAACAGGGGTTTTGATGGCTACACCTTC. It codes for CAAARNRGFDGYTF.

The CDR3 DNA follows: TGTGCAAGTCGCTTACTACAGGGGTCCGTGGAGACCCAGTACTTC. Its protein product is CASRLLQGSVETQYF. The chain recombines TRBV12-2 with TRBJ2-5; TRBD1 is taken as the D call from the table, unchecked against the DNA. TRBV12-2 is given as a pseudogene. This CDR3 has 15 residues.

This clone has a handful of counts. CDR3 residues: CASSFGSGGENEQFF. In DNA form, the CDR3 reads TGCGCCAGCAGCTTTGGTAGCGGTGGGGAGAATGAGCAGTTCTTC. V gene TRBV5-1 combines with J gene TRBJ2-1, with a possible D match to TRBD2 (6 bases). Germline-derived CDR1 and CDR2 are SGHRS and YFSETQ. The CDR3 is made up of 15 amino acids. Deletions cut 2 bases from V and 7 bases from J, with 16 bases between.

This clone showed up just once. The chain joins TRBV5-1 to TRBJ1-1; 8 bases agree with TRBD1. The germline CDR1 and CDR2 sequences are SGHRS and YFSETQ. J gave up 4 bases and V 4 bases, and 9 bases lay outside the gene matches. The CDR3 length is 15 residues. The CDR3 sequence is CASSPDREPFTEAFF. Written as DNA, the CDR3 is TGCGCCAGCAGCCCGGACAGGGAGCCGTTCACTGAAGCTTTCTTT. Together with reference TRBV5-1 and TRBJ1-1, the CDR3 gives the full variable domain: KAGVTQTPRYLIKTRGQQVTLSCSPISGHRSVSWYQQTPGQGLQFLFEYFSETQRNKGNFPGRFSGRQFSNSRSEMNVSTLELGDSALYLCASSPDREPFTEAFFGQGTRLTVV.

The rearrangement uses TRBV5-6 and TRBJ1-4; TRBD1 matches 10 bases. This CDR3 is built from 14 residues. In germline, CDR1 is SGHDT, CDR2 YYEEEE. V was pared by 3 bases and J by 8 bases, with 4 bases of the junction left unmatched. In nucleotides, the CDR3 is TGTGCCAGCAGCTCCGGGACAGGGGTAGAAAAACTGTTTTTT. Protein sequence: CASSSGTGVEKLFF.

This chain joins TRBV9 and TRBJ2-2; 16 bases agree with TRBD2. J gave up 8 bases and V 2 bases, and 3 bases lay outside the gene matches. CDR1 SGDLS and CDR2 YYNGEE come from the germline V gene. The CDR3 spans 16 residues. The CDR3 sequence: CASSVGLAGGNGELFF. CDR3 in DNA: TGTGCCAGCAGCGTGGGACTAGCGGGGGGGAATGGGGAGCTGTTTTTT. The whole variable domain, filled in from reference TRBV9 and TRBJ2-2, reads DSGVTQTPKHLITATGQRVTLRCSPRSGDLSVYWYQQSLDQGLQFLIQYYNGEERAKGNILERFSAQQFPDLHSELNLSSLELGDSALYFCASSVGLAGGNGELFFGEGSRLTVL.

This clone came up once. The chain uses TRBV6-5 and TRBJ1-2, with D possibly TRBD1 on 6 matching bases. Germline V gene lookup returns CDR1 MNHEY and CDR2 SVGAGI. The CDR3 runs to 13 residues. V lost 11 bases, J lost 8 bases, and 21 bases lay in between. The chain's CDR3 is CASQGGGAGGYTF. CDR3 coding DNA: TGTGCCTCCCAAGGGGGTGGGGCTGGCGGCTACACCTTC.

This CDR3 is CASSDRAQFAFF. The CDR3 DNA follows: TGTGCCAGCAGTGACAGGGCCCAGTTCGCTTTCTTT. This chain connects TRBV2 to TRBJ1-1; D might be TRBD1 (5 bases). The germline CDR1 and CDR2 sequences are SNHLY and FYNNEI. V lost 3 bases and J lost 11, with 13 bases in between. The length of the CDR3 is 12 residues.

The J gene is TRBJ2-1, the V gene TRBV7-9, with 7 bases identical to TRBD2. Germline loops: CDR1 SEHNR, CDR2 FQNEAQ (reference sequence). The junction had 7 bases not matched to a gene; V was cut back by 5 bases and J by 0 bases. The CDR3 has 16 amino acids. CDR3 in DNA: TGTGCCAGCAGCCCCTTGGGGGGGGGCTCCTACAATGAGCAGTTCTTC. Its protein product is CASSPLGGGSYNEQFF.

The V gene is TRBV30, the J gene TRBJ1-4; 8 bases match TRBD1. The CDR3 covers 14 residues. V was clipped by 3 bases and J by 4 bases; unmatched bases: 4. The V gene's germline CDR1 is GTSNPN and CDR2 SVGIG (reference sequence). This CDR3 is CAWSLTGVNEKLFF. In DNA form, the CDR3 reads TGTGCCTGGAGCCTGACAGGGGTTAATGAAAAACTGTTTTTT.

The chain is built from TRBV5-4 and TRBJ1-2; D gene unclear. The CDR3 spans 12 residues. Looked up from germline, CDR1 is SGHNT and CDR2 is YYREEE (reference sequence). V was trimmed by 5 bases and J by 8 bases, leaving 13 bases between them. The DNA for the CDR3 is TGTGCCAGCAGTCCAACGCCGGGGGGCTACACCTTC. This codes for CASSPTPGGYTF.

This clone was counted a few times. This chain uses TRBV7-9 with TRBJ2-5; 8 bases align to TRBD1. Germline V gene sequence: CDR1 SEHNR, CDR2 FQNEAQ (reference sequence). V trimming: 7 bases; J trimming: 5 bases; junction bases outside the gene matches: 6. This CDR3 is 13 amino acids long. CDR3: CASTRTGLETQYF. The CDR3 DNA follows: TGTGCCAGCACCCGGACAGGGCTTGAGACCCAGTACTTC.

V usage is TRBV9 and J usage is TRBJ2-1; D is undetermined. Germline CDR1 is SGDLS and CDR2 is YYNGEE. The CDR3 sequence is 16 residues long. V lost 1 base, J lost 6 bases, and 17 bases lay in between. The CDR3 reads CASSVYRLPAINEQFF. The CDR3, as DNA: TGTGCCAGCAGCGTATACCGACTCCCGGCAATCAATGAGCAGTTCTTC. Full variable domain (missing parts from reference TRBV9 and TRBJ2-1): DSGVTQTPKHLITATGQRVTLRCSPRSGDLSVYWYQQSLDQGLQFLIQYYNGEERAKGNILERFSAQQFPDLHSELNLSSLELGDSALYFCASSVYRLPAINEQFFGPGTRLTVL.

This clone was detected a few times. The gene calls are TRBV4-1 and TRBJ2-7, with TRBD2 matching 7 bases. The V segment lost 0 bases and the J segment 3 bases; nucleotides outside the gene matches: 2. Germline V CDR1 and CDR2: MGHRA, YSYEKL. The CDR3 loop spans 14 amino acids. In nucleotides, the CDR3 is TGCGCCAGCAGCCAAGAGGGCGGGAGCTACGAGCAGTACTTC. This translates into CASSQEGGSYEQYF.

This clone appeared many times. The chain employs TRBV5-5 and TRBJ1-4; 9 nucleotides align to TRBD1. CDR1 and CDR2 from the germline V gene are SGHKS and YYEKEE (reference sequence). This CDR3 comprises 19 residues. J gave up 0 bases and V 0 bases, and 9 bases lay outside the gene matches. The CDR3 region is CASSLVVTGGPTTNEKLFF. CDR3 bases: TGTGCCAGCAGCTTGGTGGTGACAGGGGGACCAACAACTAATGAAAAACTGTTTTTT.

V and J are TRBV6-2 or TRBV6-3 and TRBJ2-3; no definite D call. The CDR3 has 13 residues. Germline V gene sequence: CDR1 MNHEY, CDR2 SVGEGT. The germline V and J ends were trimmed by 4 bases and 2 bases, with 7 bases remaining between them. Here the CDR3 DNA reads TGTGCCAGCAGTTTCTTATTCACAGATACGCAGTATTTT. As protein: CASSFLFTDTQYF.

Comments on this clone: Other DNA sequences of this sample code for an identical CDR3. As DNA, the CDR3 is TGTGCCAGCAGCTTGACGGGAGCCAAAAACATTCAGTACTTC. This sequence encodes CASSLTGAKNIQYF. V usage is TRBV7-9 and J usage is TRBJ2-4, with D unclear. Trimming shortened V by 3 bases and J by 0 bases, and 6 bases separated the two germline ends. CDR3 size: 14 residues. CDR1 is SEHNR and CDR2 is FQNEAQ in the germline V gene (reference sequence).